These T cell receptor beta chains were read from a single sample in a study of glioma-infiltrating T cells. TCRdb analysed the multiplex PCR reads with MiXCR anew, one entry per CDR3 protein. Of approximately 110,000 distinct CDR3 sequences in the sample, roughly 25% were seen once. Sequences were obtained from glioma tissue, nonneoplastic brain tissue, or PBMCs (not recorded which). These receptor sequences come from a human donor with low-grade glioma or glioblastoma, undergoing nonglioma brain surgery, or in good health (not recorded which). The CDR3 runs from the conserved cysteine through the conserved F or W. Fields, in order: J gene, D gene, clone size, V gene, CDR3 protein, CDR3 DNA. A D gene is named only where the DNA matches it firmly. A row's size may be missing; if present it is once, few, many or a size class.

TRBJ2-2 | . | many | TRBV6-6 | CASSYGPGLGLFF | TGTGCCAGCAGTTACGGACCGGGACTGGGGCTGTTTTTT
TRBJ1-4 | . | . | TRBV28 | CASSSSLGDHEKLFF | TGTGCCAGCAGTTCGTCGCTGGGGGACCATGAAAAACTGTTTTTT
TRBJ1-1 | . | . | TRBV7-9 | CARLEGEWNTEAFF | TGTGCCAGACTCGAGGGGGAGTGGAACACTGAAGCTTTTTTT
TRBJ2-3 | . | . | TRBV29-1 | CSVASTGRTDTQYF | TGCAGCGTCGCGAGTACAGGGCGCACAGATACGCAGTATTTT
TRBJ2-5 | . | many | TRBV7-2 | CASRGDNQETQYF | TGTGCCAGCAGGGGGGACAACCAAGAGACCCAGTACTTC
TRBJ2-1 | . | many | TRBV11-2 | CASSLVGWDEQFF | TGTGCCAGCAGCTTAGTAGGCTGGGATGAGCAGTTCTTC
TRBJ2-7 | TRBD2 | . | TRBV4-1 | CASSQDWGGTSSHF | TGCGCCAGCAGCCAAGATTGGGGGGGGACTAGCTCCCACTTC
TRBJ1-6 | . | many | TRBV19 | CASSIEGRTSPLHF | TGTGCCAGTAGTATCGAGGGCCGGACATCACCCCTCCACTTT
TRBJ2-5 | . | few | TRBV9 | CASSVGVAEEYETQYF | TGTGCCAGCAGCGTAGGGGTCGCCGAGGAATACGAGACCCAGTACTTC
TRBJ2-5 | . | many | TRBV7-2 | CASSSRIQETQYF | TGTGCCAGCAGCTCGAGAATCCAAGAGACCCAGTACTTC
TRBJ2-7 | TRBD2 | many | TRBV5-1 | CASSFSLAGAAGEQYF | TGCGCCAGCAGCTTTTCTTTAGCGGGTGCGGCCGGCGAGCAGTACTTC
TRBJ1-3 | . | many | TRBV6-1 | CASTQDRSGNTIYF | TGTGCCAGCACGCAGGACCGCTCTGGAAACACCATATATTTT
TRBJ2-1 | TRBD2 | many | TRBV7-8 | CASSRTSGSSYNEQFF | TGTGCCAGCAGCAGAACTAGCGGGAGCTCCTACAATGAGCAGTTCTTC
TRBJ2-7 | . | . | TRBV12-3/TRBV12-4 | CASTLWTLKRSSYEQCF | TGTGCCAGCACCTTATGGACTCTCAAGAGGAGCTCCTACGAGCAGTGCTTC
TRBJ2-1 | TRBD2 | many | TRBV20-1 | CSARAGTSLNEQFF | TGCAGTGCTAGGGCCGGGACTAGCCTCAATGAGCAGTTCTTC
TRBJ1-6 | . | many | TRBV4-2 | CASSQDRSSPLHF | TGTGCCAGCAGCCAAGATCGGAGTTCACCCCTCCACTTT
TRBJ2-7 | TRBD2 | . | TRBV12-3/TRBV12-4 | CASSILTSVRRYEQYF | TGTGCCAGCAGTATCCTGACTAGCGTTAGACGGTACGAGCAGTACTTC
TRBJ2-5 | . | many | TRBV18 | CASSRVSPQETQYF | TGTGCCAGCTCAAGAGTGAGTCCCCAAGAGACCCAGTACTTC
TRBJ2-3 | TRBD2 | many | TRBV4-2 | CASSQEPTSGSTDTQYF | TGTGCCAGCAGCCAAGAGCCTACTAGCGGTAGCACAGATACGCAGTATTTT
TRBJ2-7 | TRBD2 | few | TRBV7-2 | CASSPTFGGTYEQYF | TGTGCCAGCAGCCCCACATTCGGGGGGACCTACGAGCAGTACTTC
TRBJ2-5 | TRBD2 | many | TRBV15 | CATSIDGRAEETQYF | TGTGCCACCAGCATCGACGGGAGGGCAGAAGAGACCCAGTACTTC
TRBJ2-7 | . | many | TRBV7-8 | CASTPEGGASYEQYF | TGTGCCAGCACACCCGAGGGAGGCGCCTCCTACGAGCAGTACTTC
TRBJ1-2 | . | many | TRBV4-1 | CASSQGWGANYGYTF | TGCGCCAGCAGCCAAGGGTGGGGCGCTAACTATGGCTACACCTTC
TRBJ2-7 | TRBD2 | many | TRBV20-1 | CSARSSSGRAYEQYF | TGCAGTGCTAGATCCTCTAGCGGGAGGGCCTACGAGCAGTACTTC
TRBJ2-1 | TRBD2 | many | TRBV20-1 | CSARVVGGRSHNEQFF | TGCAGTGCTAGAGTAGTGGGCGGGAGGTCCCACAATGAGCAGTTCTTC
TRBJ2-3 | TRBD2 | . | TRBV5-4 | CASSLAGLAGKDTQYF | TGTGCCAGCAGCTTGGCCGGACTAGCGGGAAAGGATACGCAGTATTTT
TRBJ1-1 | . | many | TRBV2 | CAGLTDSNTEAFF | TGTGCCGGGTTGACAGACTCGAACACTGAAGCTTTCTTT
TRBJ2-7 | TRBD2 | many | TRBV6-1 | CASNGGRSYEQYF | TGTGCCAGCAATGGCGGGAGGTCCTACGAGCAGTACTTC